The present entry profiles one T cell receptor (beta chain) with its context. The record originates from a study of shared clonotypes between healthy human individuals. Measured with immunoSEQ multiplex PCR; TCRdb has only the in-frame clones, and not every one. Of some 2,400,000 clones in the sample, approximately 96% were seen once. V gave up 8 bases and J gave up 7 bases; unmatched junction bases: 4. CDR3 size: 12 residues. Looked up from germline, CDR1 is GTSNPN and CDR2 is SVGIG (reference sequence). The chain employs TRBV30 and TRBJ2-1; 11 bases fit TRBD2. This TCR derives from a man between 18 and 35 years old in good health. The specimen was naive CD4+ T cells sorted from blood. Described subset: CD45RA+ positively selected. In DNA, the CDR3 is TGTGCCGGGACTAGCGGTGATAATGAGCAGTTCTTC. Protein: CAGTSGDNEQFF.